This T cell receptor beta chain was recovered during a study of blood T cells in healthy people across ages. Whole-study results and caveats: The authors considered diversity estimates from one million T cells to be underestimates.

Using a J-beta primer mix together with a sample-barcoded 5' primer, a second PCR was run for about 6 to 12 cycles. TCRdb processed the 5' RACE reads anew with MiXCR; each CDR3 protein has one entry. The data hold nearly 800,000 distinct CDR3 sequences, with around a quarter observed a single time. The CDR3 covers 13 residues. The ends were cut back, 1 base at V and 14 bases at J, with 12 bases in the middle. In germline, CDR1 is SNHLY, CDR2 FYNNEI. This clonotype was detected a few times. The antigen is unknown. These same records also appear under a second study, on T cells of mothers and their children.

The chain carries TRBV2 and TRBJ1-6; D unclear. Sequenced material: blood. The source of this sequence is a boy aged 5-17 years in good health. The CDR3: CASSEGGKRALHF. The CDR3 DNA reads TGTGCCAGCAGTGAAGGGGGTAAACGGGCCCTCCACTTT.